The present T cell receptor beta chain was sequenced within a study of blood T cells in healthy people across ages. Overall study findings and caveats: In these data, TCR beta diversity tracked strongly with naive T cell percentage.

V shed 0 bases, J shed 0 bases, and the junction held 5 bases outside the gene matches. Germline V lookup: CDR1 DFQATT, CDR2 SNEGSKA (reference sequence). The CDR3 is made up of 15 amino acids. This clonotype was detected a few times. Its antigen is unknown. Extractions gave at least 5 micrograms of total RNA per sample. Primed by a sample-barcoded 5' primer and a J-beta primer mix, a second PCR proceeded for about 6 to 12 cycles. Each of the cDNA molecules was tagged by a template-switch adaptor with 12 random nucleotides. One entry per CDR3 protein results from TCRdb running MiXCR on the 5' RACE reads. The data contain 1,500,000 or so distinct CDR3 sequences, 42% of them singletons.

The sequenced material came from blood. V gene TRBV20-1 combines with J gene TRBJ2-7; 7 nucleotides line up with TRBD2. The TCR comes from a woman aged 18-29 years in good health. CDR3 in DNA: TGCAGTGCTAGAGATCCCGGGACTACCTCCTACGAGCAGTACTTC. This sequence encodes CSARDPGTTSYEQYF.